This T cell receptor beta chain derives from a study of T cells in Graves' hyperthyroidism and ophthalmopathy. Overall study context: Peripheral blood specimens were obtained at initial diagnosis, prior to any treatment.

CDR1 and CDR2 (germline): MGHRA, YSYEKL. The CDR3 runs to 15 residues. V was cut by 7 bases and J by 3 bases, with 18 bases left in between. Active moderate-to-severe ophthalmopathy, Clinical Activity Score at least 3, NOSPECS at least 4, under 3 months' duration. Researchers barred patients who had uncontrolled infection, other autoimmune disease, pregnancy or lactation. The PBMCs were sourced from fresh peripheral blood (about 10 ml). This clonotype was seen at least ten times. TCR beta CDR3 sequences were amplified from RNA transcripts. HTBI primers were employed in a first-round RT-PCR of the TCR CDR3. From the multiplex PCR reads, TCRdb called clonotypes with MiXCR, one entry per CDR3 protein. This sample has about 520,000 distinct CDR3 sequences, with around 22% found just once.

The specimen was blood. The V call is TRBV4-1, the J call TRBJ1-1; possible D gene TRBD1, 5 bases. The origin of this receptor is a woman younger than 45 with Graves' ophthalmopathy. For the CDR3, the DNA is TGCGCCAGCACACAGAGCGCAGGGTACTACACTGAAGCTTTCTTT. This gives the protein CASTQSAGYYTEAFF.